This T cell receptor beta chain was recovered during a study of a mutant IDH1 vaccine in newly diagnosed glioma. This sample's time point: week 23, last vaccination. In every dose of vaccine, 300 ug of mutant IDH1 20-mer peptide was given alongside topical imiquimod. The CDR3 loop spans 15 amino acids. Germline loops: CDR1 SGHAT, CDR2 FQNNGV. The V and J ends lost 2 bases and 2 bases respectively, with 10 bases between them. Comment on this clone: Its antigen is not known.

The protocol was immunoSEQ multiplex PCR, while the TCRdb copy is restricted to in-frame clones and leaves out a portion. The sample lists 25,000 to 35,000 clones; around 80% were seen once. The chain links TRBV11-2 to TRBJ2-1; no clear D gene. This clonotype was obtained from a woman aged 18-29 years with glioma. Sequencing used PBMCs, obtained from a glioma patient whose treatment included an IDH1 peptide vaccine. The CDR3 region has the DNA TGTGCCAGCAGCTTAAGACCCCCACCCTACAATGAGCAGTTCTTC. As protein: CASSLRPPPYNEQFF.